The present T cell receptor (beta chain) was sequenced within a study of shared clonotypes between healthy human individuals. Study in general: Each donor's CD8 memory used one plate, CD8 naive two, each CD4 subset three.

Concerning this clone itself: Its antigen is not known.

This table comes from immunoSEQ multiplex PCR, and its TCRdb copy is limited to in-frame clones, with some not included. The profile shows nearly 750,000 clones, approximately 77% of them singletons. Findings and limits, study-wide: The sole specimen, blood, was sampled, and tissue repertoires likely differ.

CDR3 length: 13 amino acids. Each donor was a Caucasian adult residing in Nashville, Tennessee. This sequence originates from a woman aged 25-40 years in good health. The V and J genes are TRBV21-1 and TRBJ2-5; TRBD2 is taken as the D call from the table, unchecked against the DNA. TRBV21-1 is a pseudogene. The sample consisted of memory CD4+ T cells sorted from blood. Subset defined: CD45RA-negative fraction. CDR3 in DNA: TGTGCCAGCAGCAACCACCGTCACTACGGGCAGTACTTC. Translation: CASSNHRHYGQYF.